These 30 T cell receptor beta chains came from one sample sequenced in a study of cytomegalovirus exposure and HLA in healthy donors. The PCR contained 60 Vbeta and 13 Jbeta primers. The protocol was immunoSEQ multiplex PCR, while the TCRdb copy is restricted to in-frame clones and leaves out a portion. This table holds 72,000 or so clones, 74% found once. The sequencing sample was made of PBMCs. These receptors came from a human donor in good health.

This clone turned up a few times. The chain couples TRBV28 to TRBJ1-5; TRBD1 matches at 9 bases. Germline assignment: CDR1 MDHEN and CDR2 SYDVKM. CDR3 length equals 14 residues. Trimming at V came to 7 bases and at J to 5 bases, leaving 6 bases not matched to a gene. The CDR3 loop reads CASTVGTGHQPQHF. DNA of the CDR3: TGTGCCAGCACTGTCGGGACAGGGCATCAGCCCCAGCATTTT.

This clone was detected once. The V gene is TRBV6-1, the J gene TRBJ2-7; tentatively, D is TRBD2 (6 bases). The length of the CDR3 is 14 residues. Trimming stripped 9 bases from V and 5 bases from J, with 20 bases between. Germline V CDR1 and CDR2: MNHNS, SASEGT. CDR3 in amino acids: CASHSGPTSNEQYF. The CDR3 bases are TGTGCCAGTCATAGCGGTCCCACTAGCAACGAGCAGTACTTC.

The chain carries TRBV6-1 and TRBJ1-2; 8 nucleotides agree with TRBD1. With V trimmed by 2 bases and J by 6 bases, 5 bases remained unmatched. Germline CDR1 is MNHNS and CDR2 is SASEGT. CDR3 length equals 14 residues. The CDR3 sequence: CASSESLTGDGYTF. The CDR3 region has the DNA TGTGCCAGCAGTGAAAGCTTGACAGGGGATGGCTACACCTTC.

DNA of the CDR3: TGCGCCAGCAGCTGGGGGGACAGGGTCCACGAGCAGTACTTC. Encoded protein: CASSWGDRVHEQYF. The chain joins TRBV5-1 to TRBJ2-7; 9 bases map to TRBD1. Germline V gene data show CDR1 as SGHRS and CDR2 as YFSETQ. CDR3 length equals 14 residues. V shed 3 bases, J shed 5 bases, and the junction held 6 bases outside the gene matches.

Here the CDR3 reads CASSPNAGLILNTEAFF. In DNA form, the CDR3 reads TGTGCCAGCTCACCTAACGCCGGACTGATATTGAACACTGAAGCTTTCTTT. The chain employs TRBV18 and TRBJ1-1, with D unclear. This CDR3 comprises 17 residues. Germline V CDR1 and CDR2: KGHSH, LQKENI. Trimming took 3 bases from V and 0 from J, leaving 17 bases between them.

The chain joins TRBV5-1 to TRBJ2-5, with 13 bases fitting TRBD2. V trimming: 4 bases; J trimming: 5 bases; junction bases outside the gene matches: 11. The CDR3 consists of 17 residues. Germline-derived CDR1 and CDR2 are SGHRS and YFSETQ. The CDR3 nucleotides are TGCGCCAGCAGCCCACTTTCAACTAGCGGGAGGGGGGAGACCCAGTACTTC. Translation: CASSPLSTSGRGETQYF.

The chain has TRBV6-4 and TRBJ1-1; the match to TRBD1 covers 10 bases. The junction had 10 bases not matched to a gene; V was cut back by 10 bases and J by 2 bases. Germline values: CDR1 MRHNA, CDR2 SNTAGT. This CDR3 comprises 15 residues. This CDR3 is CATDRGLWGNTEAFF. For the CDR3, the DNA is TGTGCCACCGACAGGGGGCTGTGGGGAAACACTGAAGCTTTCTTT.

This chain links TRBV5-6 with TRBJ1-6; 7 positions agree with TRBD1. Per the germline V gene, CDR1 is SGHDT and CDR2 is YYEEEE. The J segment lost 10 bases and the V segment lost 2 bases, leaving 6 bases of the junction unmatched. This CDR3 has 14 amino acids. The CDR3 loop is CASSLWTGRSPLHF. Written as DNA, the CDR3 is TGTGCCAGCAGCTTATGGACAGGCAGATCACCCCTCCACTTT.

This chain uses TRBV5-1 with TRBJ2-5; no clear D. Per germline, CDR1 SGHRS and CDR2 YFSETQ. The CDR3 consists of 14 residues. V was shortened by 0 bases and J by 5 bases, with 11 bases between the two germline ends. In DNA, the CDR3 is TGCGCCAGCAGCTTGGAAGACTCAAACGAGACCCAGTACTTC. Translated: CASSLEDSNETQYF.

This chain links TRBV5-1 with TRBJ1-1; the match to TRBD1 covers 9 bases. The CDR3 contains 14 residues. V gave up 3 bases and J gave up 5 bases; unmatched junction bases: 5. Germline loops: CDR1 SGHRS, CDR2 YFSETQ. DNA of the CDR3: TGCGCCAGCAGCTCGACAGGGGGAGGAACTGAAGCTTTCTTT. Protein product: CASSSTGGGTEAFF.

The chain carries TRBV6-4 and TRBJ2-7, with 8 bases aligning to TRBD1. In germline, CDR1 is MRHNA, CDR2 SNTAGT. The CDR3 has 14 residues. The ends lost 5 bases at V and 0 bases at J; junction bases unmatched: 3. CDR3 coding DNA: TGTGCCAGCAGTTCCGGGACAGGCTCCTACGAGCAGTACTTC. Protein: CASSSGTGSYEQYF.

The gene calls are TRBV5-1 and TRBJ2-5; 11 bases are a match to TRBD2. CDR1 is SGHRS and CDR2 is YFSETQ in the germline V gene. The ends lost 0 bases at V and 6 bases at J; junction bases unmatched: 7. The CDR3 spans 16 residues. The CDR3 loop is CASSLDLAGGLKTQYF. In DNA form, the CDR3 reads TGCGCCAGCAGCTTGGACTTAGCGGGAGGGCTCAAGACCCAGTACTTC.

In nucleotides, the CDR3 is TGTGCCAGCAGCGGAGGGGTCCACAAGAACACTGAAGCTTTCTTT. Translated, it gives CASSGGVHKNTEAFF. V usage is TRBV7-9 and J usage is TRBJ1-1, with a tentative D call TRBD1 (5 bases). This CDR3 is built from 15 residues. Trimming took 5 bases from V and 1 from J, leaving 14 bases between them. The germline CDR1 and CDR2 sequences are SEHNR and FQNEAQ (reference sequence).

V gene TRBV6-4 combines with J gene TRBJ2-1; D perhaps matches TRBD2 (6 bases). Germline V gene data show CDR1 as MRHNA and CDR2 as SNTAGT. V was pared by 6 bases and J by 4 bases, with 16 bases between. This CDR3 comprises 15 residues. CDR3 in amino acids: CASSLAPGTYNEQFF. CDR3 DNA: TGTGCCAGCAGCCTAGCGCCAGGGACTTACAATGAGCAGTTCTTC.

The V call is TRBV14, the J call TRBJ1-1, with 9 nucleotides matching TRBD1. The CDR3 loop spans 16 amino acids. Germline CDR1 SGHDN, CDR2 FVKESK. Trimming took 2 bases from V and 4 from J; bases not matched to a gene: 8. The CDR3 here is CASSQSPGQGLTEAFF. The CDR3 nucleotides read TGTGCCAGCAGCCAATCGCCGGGACAGGGCCTCACTGAAGCTTTCTTT.

This clone was detected once. The chain joins TRBV15 to TRBJ1-1; weak D call: TRBD1 (5 bases). The CDR3 spans 12 residues. In germline, CDR1 is LNHNV, CDR2 YYDKDF (reference sequence). Trimming took off 5 bases at V and 5 bases at J, with 9 bases between the two ends. For the CDR3, the DNA is TGTGCCACCAGCTTACGACAGACTGAAGCTTTCTTT. Encoded protein: CATSLRQTEAFF.

The genes are TRBV29-1 and TRBJ2-1, with 12 bases aligning to TRBD2. V was clipped by 7 bases and J by 8 bases; unmatched bases: 9. Germline V gene sequence: CDR1 SQVTM, CDR2 ANQGSEA. The CDR3 spans 14 residues. The CDR3 nucleotides are TGCAGCGCCCGGACTAGCGGGGCATCGGATGAGCAGTTCTTC. Translating gives CSARTSGASDEQFF.

The chain carries TRBV15 and TRBJ1-1, with D unresolved. CDR1 and CDR2 (germline): LNHNV, YYDKDF (reference sequence). With 1 base removed from V and 5 bases from J, the gap between germline ends came to 14 bases. This CDR3 contains 15 residues. This CDR3 is CATSRGTDGGTEAFF. CDR3 coding DNA: TGTGCCACCAGCAGAGGTACAGACGGAGGAACTGAAGCTTTCTTT.

The chain links TRBV7-3 to TRBJ2-3, with TRBD1 identical over 12 bases. The CDR3 has 16 residues. The germline gives CDR1 SGHTA, CDR2 FQGTGA. With 2 bases clipped from V and 4 bases from J, the junction kept 4 bases outside the gene matches. CDR3 in DNA: TGTGCCAGCAGCTTATTGGGACAGGGGGCCGCAGATACGCAGTATTTT. Translating it yields CASSLLGQGAADTQYF.

V usage is TRBV4-2 and J usage is TRBJ2-5; 7 positions agree with TRBD2. Germline V gene lookup returns CDR1 LGHNA and CDR2 YNFKEQ. The ends lost 7 bases at V and 1 base at J; junction bases unmatched: 12. The CDR3 totals 16 residues. CDR3 coding DNA: TGTGCCAGCACCTCTACACCGGGGGAGGGCCAAGAGACCCAGTACTTC. Translation: CASTSTPGEGQETQYF.

This clone showed up just a few times. The CDR3 here is CASSPKGQYNEQFF. The CDR3, as DNA: TGTGCCAGCAGCCCCAAGGGACAGTACAATGAGCAGTTCTTC. The chain recombines TRBV7-9 with TRBJ2-1; 7 bases align to TRBD1. Germline V gene data show CDR1 as SEHNR and CDR2 as FQNEAQ (reference sequence). This CDR3 contains 14 residues. V lost 5 bases to trimming and J lost 4 bases; unmatched junction nucleotides: 5.

The V gene is TRBV7-9, the J gene TRBJ2-7, with TRBD2 matching over 9 bases. The CDR3 covers 13 residues. Germline V gene sequence: CDR1 SEHNR, CDR2 FQNEAQ (reference sequence). After removal of 5 bases from V and 7 bases from J, the junction contained 6 bases not matched to a gene. The CDR3 loop is CASSPWTSEEQYF. The CDR3 DNA reads TGTGCCAGCAGCCCTTGGACTAGCGAGGAGCAGTACTTC.

This chain uses TRBV6-4 with TRBJ2-1, with 12 bases fitting TRBD2. The germline gives CDR1 MRHNA, CDR2 SNTAGT. The CDR3 runs 14 residues. After removal of 4 bases from V and 7 bases from J, the junction contained 2 bases not matched to a gene. The CDR3 here is CASSAGTSGNEQFF. The CDR3 DNA is TGTGCCAGCAGTGCTGGGACTAGCGGGAATGAGCAGTTCTTC.

The rearrangement links TRBV18 to TRBJ2-7; TRBD1 matches at 9 bases. Trimming took 6 bases from V and 4 from J; bases not matched to a gene: 13. This CDR3 comprises 16 residues. CDR1 KGHSH and CDR2 LQKENI come from the germline V gene. The CDR3 reads CASSAALEDRGYEQYF. CDR3 nucleotide sequence: TGTGCCAGCTCCGCCGCTCTGGAGGACAGGGGTTACGAGCAGTACTTC.

This clone was seen once. Other DNA sequences in this specimen translate into the identical CDR3. The chain carries TRBV28 and TRBJ2-1; D is ambiguous. Trimming left V 7 bases short and J 3 bases short, with 4 bases between. Germline CDR1 reads MDHEN; CDR2 reads SYDVKM. CDR3 length equals 11 residues. This chain's CDR3 is CASTFYNEQFF. The DNA for the CDR3 is TGTGCCAGCACCTTCTACAATGAGCAGTTCTTC.

The rearrangement uses TRBV9 and TRBJ2-5, with 10 bases matching TRBD1. V shed 0 bases, J shed 4 bases, and the junction held 3 bases outside the gene matches. The CDR3 totals 15 residues. Germline assignment: CDR1 SGDLS and CDR2 YYNGEE. CDR3 sequence: CASSVVTGGGETQYF. In nucleotides, the CDR3 is TGTGCCAGCAGCGTAGTGACAGGGGGCGGAGAGACCCAGTACTTC.

The chain employs TRBV15 and TRBJ2-7, with 14 bases that match TRBD2. Germline loops: CDR1 LNHNV, CDR2 YYDKDF (reference sequence). V dropped 1 base and J dropped 6; count of bases not matched to a gene: 11. The CDR3 has 18 amino acids. CDR3 sequence reads: CATSRVPGLAGAASEQYF. The CDR3 region has the DNA TGTGCCACCAGCAGAGTCCCGGGACTAGCGGGAGCCGCGTCCGAGCAGTACTTC. Full variable domain (remainder filled in from reference TRBV15 and TRBJ2-7): DAMVIQNPRYQVTQFGKPVTLSCSQTLNHNVMYWYQQKSSQAPKLLFHYYDKDFNNEADTPDNFQSRRPNTSFCFLDIRSPGLGDTAMYLCATSRVPGLAGAASEQYFGPGTRLTVT.

The rearrangement links TRBV5-1 to TRBJ2-5; no reliable D call. The CDR3 is 11 amino acids. Germline lookup yields CDR1 SGHRS and CDR2 YFSETQ. With 7 bases removed from V and 5 bases from J, the gap between germline ends came to 9 bases. CDR3 protein: CASLYGETQYF. The DNA of the CDR3 is TGCGCCAGCCTCTACGGGGAGACCCAGTACTTC. Filled out from reference TRBV5-1 and TRBJ2-5, the complete variable domain reads KAGVTQTPRYLIKTRGQQVTLSCSPISGHRSVSWYQQTPGQGLQFLFEYFSETQRNKGNFPGRFSGRQFSNSRSEMNVSTLELGDSALYLCASLYGETQYFGPGTRLLVL.

This clone was detected only a few times. The rearrangement links TRBV4-2 to TRBJ2-6; 13 nucleotides line up with TRBD2. Germline lookup yields CDR1 LGHNA and CDR2 YNFKEQ. The CDR3 totals 18 residues. The J segment lost 0 bases and the V segment lost 6 bases, leaving 5 bases of the junction unmatched. The CDR3 is CASRGLAGISSGANVLTF. The DNA for the CDR3 is TGTGCCAGCAGGGGACTAGCGGGAATCTCCTCTGGGGCCAACGTCCTGACTTTC.

This clone was observed a single time. The rearrangement joins TRBV27 to TRBJ2-1, with 7 bases that match TRBD1. Germline loops: CDR1 MNHEY, CDR2 SMNVEV (reference sequence). Trimming removed 4 bases from V and 8 bases from J; junction bases left unmatched: 5. The length of the CDR3 is 13 residues. CDR3 amino acids: CASSSSQGDEQFF. The CDR3 nucleotides read TGTGCCAGCAGTTCCTCCCAGGGGGATGAGCAGTTCTTC.